This T cell receptor beta chain derives from a study of blood T cell repertoires in COVID-19. Study information: Spain, Italy and the United States supplied samples that represented acute and convalescent COVID-19.

Some clones are missing from TCRdb's copy, which holds only in-frame ones; the method was immunoSEQ multiplex PCR. Among about 230,000 clones listed, 70% to 85% were seen once. The V gene end was trimmed by 5 bases and the J gene end by 5 bases; junction bases not matched to a gene: 11. Per germline, CDR1 MNHEY and CDR2 SMNVEV (reference sequence). The CDR3 contains 15 residues. This receptor was identified in a man aged 40-50 years who had recovered from COVID-19. Material: peripheral blood. This chain links TRBV27 with TRBJ2-7; the match to TRBD1 covers 8 bases. In nucleotides, the CDR3 is TGTGCCAGCAGTCAACCGGGACAGGCTTTCCACGAGCAGTACTTC. Protein sequence: CASSQPGQAFHEQYF.